This TCR beta chain was identified in a study of CD8+ T cells in alopecia areata. Study observations and caveats: Scalp sample data also include resident alphabeta T cells from normal skin.

Regarding treatment: oral pan-JAK inhibitor, 5-10 mg twice daily. RNA was extracted and reverse transcribed into cDNA as the sequencing template. Using immunoSEQ multiplex PCR, the repertoire was profiled, and TCRdb retains in-frame clones only, with some absent. The sample includes 180,000 or so clones, about 53% of them seen just once. With regard to this clone: Its target is not known.

Per the germline V gene, CDR1 is SQVTM and CDR2 is ANQGSEA. Trimming cost V 0 bases and J 3 bases, with 11 bases left between them. The CDR3 is made up of 14 amino acids. The sample was CD8+ T cells sorted from blood, taken at week 24, from a patient treated with tofacitinib. This chain links TRBV29-1 with TRBJ1-2, with a tentative D call TRBD1 (5 bases). The receptor's source is a human donor with alopecia areata. CDR3 in amino acids: CSVEDWDGDYGYTF. CDR3 bases: TGCAGCGTTGAAGATTGGGACGGTGACTATGGCTACACCTTC.